The T cell receptor beta chain under discussion was sequenced for a study of blood T cell repertoires in COVID-19. Germline V gene data show CDR1 as SNHLY and CDR2 as FYNNEI. V lost 4 bases and J 6 bases, leaving 14 bases between the germline ends. The CDR3 is 14 amino acids. The repertoire was sequenced with immunoSEQ multiplex PCR; TCRdb's copy has only in-frame clones and lacks some. The sample yields approximately 50,000 clones, 85% seen once. The TCR sequence derives from a human donor in a cohort sampled during active COVID-19. The sequencing sample was made of peripheral blood. V usage is TRBV2 and J usage is TRBJ2-3; unclear D gene. The CDR3 nucleotides are TGTGCCAGCAGTGCGATCACCCCCGGGGATACGCAGTATTTT. Translating it yields CASSAITPGDTQYF.